This TCR beta chain was identified during a study of blood T cells in healthy people across ages. It was with a sample-barcoded 5' primer and a J-beta primer mix that a second PCR of roughly 7 to 12 cycles was run. TCRdb re-derived calls from the 5' RACE reads in MiXCR, one entry per CDR3 protein. The sample carries 1.5 million to 2 million distinct CDR3 sequences, about 31% recorded once. Notes on the study in general: Estimates based on one million T cells were treated as lower bounds.

The CDR3 extends over 15 amino acids. J lost 4 bases, V lost 6 bases, and 5 bases had no gene match. Note on this clonotype: Its antigen remains unknown.

The rearrangement links TRBV12-3 or TRBV12-4 to TRBJ2-1, with 11 bases identical to TRBD1. This receptor was identified in a woman aged 25 to 39 in good health. The material sequenced was blood. The CDR3 coding sequence is TGTGCCAGCAGAACGGACAGGGGGCTTTACAATGAGCAGTTCTTC. It yields the protein CASRTDRGLYNEQFF.